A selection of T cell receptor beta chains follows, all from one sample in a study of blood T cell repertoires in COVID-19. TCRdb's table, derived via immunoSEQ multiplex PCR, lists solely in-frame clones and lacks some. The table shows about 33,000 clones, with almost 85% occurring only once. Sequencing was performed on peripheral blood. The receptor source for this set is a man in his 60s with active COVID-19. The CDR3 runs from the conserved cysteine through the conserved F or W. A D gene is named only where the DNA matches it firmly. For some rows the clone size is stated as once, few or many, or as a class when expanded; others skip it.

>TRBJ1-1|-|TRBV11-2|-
TGTGCCAGCTCACTTCAAACTCTGGCTTTCTTT
CASSLQTLAFF
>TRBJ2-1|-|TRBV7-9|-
TGTGCCAGCAGCCTGGAGAATGAGCAGTTCTTC
CASSLENEQFF
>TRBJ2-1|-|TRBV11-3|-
TGTGCCAGCAGCTCTAGCAGGAACGCCTACAATGAGCAGTTCTTC
CASSSSRNAYNEQFF
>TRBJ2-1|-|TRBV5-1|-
TGCGCCAGCAGGTTGCACGGGATAGTTCTGTACAATGAGCAGTTCTTC
CASRLHGIVLYNEQFF
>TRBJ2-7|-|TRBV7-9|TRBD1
TGTGCCAGCAGCTTAGCGGGACAGGGCTTGGAGCAGTACTTC
CASSLAGQGLEQYF
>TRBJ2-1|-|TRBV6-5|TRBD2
TGTGCCAGCAGTCCGCCGGGACTACTGAAAGTGCTCTTC
CASSPPGLLKVLF
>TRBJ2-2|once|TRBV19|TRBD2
TGTGCCAGTAGCCTAGCGGGAACCGGGGAGCTGTTTTTT
CASSLAGTGELFF
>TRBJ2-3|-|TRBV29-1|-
TGCAGCGTTAGGGGGAGGGCCTCAGATACGCAGTATTTT
CSVRGRASDTQYF
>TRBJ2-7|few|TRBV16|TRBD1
TGTGCCAGCAGCCGTTCCGGGACAGAGGACTACGAGCAGTACTTC
CASSRSGTEDYEQYF
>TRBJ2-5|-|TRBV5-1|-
TGCGCCAGCAGCTCAACAGGGGAGGCAAAGACCCAGTACTTC
CASSSTGEAKTQYF
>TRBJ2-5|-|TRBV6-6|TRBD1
TGTGCCAGCAGTCAGATGACCAGGGGGCGAGAGGGAGAGACCCAGTACTTC
CASSQMTRGREGETQYF
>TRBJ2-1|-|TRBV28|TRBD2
TGTGCCAGCAGTTTATTGTTTAGCGGGCGGGGGGTCGAGCAGTTCTTC
CASSLLFSGRGVEQFF
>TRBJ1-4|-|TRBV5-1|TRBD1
TGCGCCAGCACCCTTTCAACAGGGGATGAAAAACTGTTTTTT
CASTLSTGDEKLFF
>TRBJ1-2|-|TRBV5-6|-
TGTGCCAGCAGCCTCACCACCGGGAGGGCCCGATATGGCTACACCTTC
CASSLTTGRARYGYTF
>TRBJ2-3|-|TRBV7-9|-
TGTGCCAGCAGCCCGGGACTCACTGCAAGCACAGATACGCAGTATTTT
CASSPGLTASTDTQYF
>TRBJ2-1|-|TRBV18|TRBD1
TGTGCCAGCTCACTACGACCCTTCAGGGGGCTATACAGTGAGCAGTTCTTC
CASSLRPFRGLYSEQFF
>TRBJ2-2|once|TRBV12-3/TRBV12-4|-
TGTGCCAGCAGTTTCGGGGGTGGCGGGGAGCTGTTTTTT
CASSFGGGGELFF
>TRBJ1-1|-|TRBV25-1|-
TGTGCCAGCAGCCGTCAGGGGACCGGGAACACTGAAGCTTTCTTT
CASSRQGTGNTEAFF
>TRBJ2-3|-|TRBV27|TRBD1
TGTGCCAGCAGGGGGGACAGGGTGCAGCCCTGGCGGGATCATCCGGAGTATTTT
CASRGDRVQPWRDHPEYF
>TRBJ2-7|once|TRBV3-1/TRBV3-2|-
TGTGCCAGCAGCCAGAGGGCCTACGAGCAGTACTTC
CASSQRAYEQYF
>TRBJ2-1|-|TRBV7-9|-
TGTGCCAGCAGCTTAGTAGGGGGCAATGAGCAGTTCTTC
CASSLVGGNEQFF
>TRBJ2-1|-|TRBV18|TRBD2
TGTGCCAGCTCACCGGGGGGCGGGAGGGCCTTCTACAATGAGCAGTTCTTC
CASSPGGGRAFYNEQFF
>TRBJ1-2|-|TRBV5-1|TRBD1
TGCGCCAGCAGCTTGGGTGGACAGGTTGATGGCTACACCTTC
CASSLGGQVDGYTF
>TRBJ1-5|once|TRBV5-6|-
TGTGCCAGCAGCACACTAGCTAGCAATAGCAATCAGCCCCAGCATTTT
CASSTLASNSNQPQHF
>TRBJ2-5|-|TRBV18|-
TGTGCCAGCTCACCAAGGCAGGGGGAGACCCAGTACTTC
CASSPRQGETQYF
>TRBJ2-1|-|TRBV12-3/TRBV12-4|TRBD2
TGTGCCAGCAGTGAGCGGGAGCCGGGTGAGCAGTTCTTC
CASSEREPGEQFF
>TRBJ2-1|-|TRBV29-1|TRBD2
TGCAGCGCCCTAAGCGGGAGGGGCGAGCAGTTCTTC
CSALSGRGEQFF
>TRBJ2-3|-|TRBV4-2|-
TGTGCCAGCAGCCAAGAAGGCGGGACTGACACAGATACGCAGTATTTT
CASSQEGGTDTDTQYF
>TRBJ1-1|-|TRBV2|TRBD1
TGTGCCAGCAGGGGACAGTTGAACACTGAAGCTTTCTTT
CASRGQLNTEAFF
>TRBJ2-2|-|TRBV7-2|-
TGTGCCAGCAGCTTACGGCAGGGGCACACCGGGGAGCTGTTTTTT
CASSLRQGHTGELFF
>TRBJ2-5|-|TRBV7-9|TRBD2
TGTGCCAGCAGCTTAGGGACTAGCGGGAGGGCCTTTCAAGAGACCCAGTACTTC
CASSLGTSGRAFQETQYF
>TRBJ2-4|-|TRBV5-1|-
TGCGCCAGCAGCTCCGCGGGGATAGCCAAAAACATTCAGTACTTC
CASSSAGIAKNIQYF
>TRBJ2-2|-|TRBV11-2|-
TGTGCCAGCAGCTTAGTCCGAGCTGGCGGGGAGCTGTTTTTT
CASSLVRAGGELFF
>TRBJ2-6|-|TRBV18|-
TGTGCCAGCTCATCCAGCTCTGGGGCCAACGTCCTGACTTTC
CASSSSSGANVLTF
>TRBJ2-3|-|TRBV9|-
TGTGCCAGCAGCGATCGGATTTCTTATTCCGGGAATACGCAGTATTTT
CASSDRISYSGNTQYF
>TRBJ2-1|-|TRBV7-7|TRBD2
TGTGCTAGCAGCTTAGGGGGAGCGGGAGTTATGTACAATGAGCAGTTCTTC
CASSLGGAGVMYNEQFF
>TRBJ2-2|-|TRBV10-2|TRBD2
TGCGCCAGCAGTAGACTAGCTCGCACCGGGGAGCTGTTTTTT
CASSRLARTGELFF
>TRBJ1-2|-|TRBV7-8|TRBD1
TGTGCCAGCTCCTCGGGACAGCACTATGGCTACACCTTC
CASSSGQHYGYTF
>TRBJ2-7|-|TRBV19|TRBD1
TGTGCCAGTAGTATAACCCCTCCGACCACAGGGGCCTACGAGCAGTACTTC
CASSITPPTTGAYEQYF
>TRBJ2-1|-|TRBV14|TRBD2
TGTGCCAGCAGCCAAGAACGCAGCGGGAGGATCTCCTACAATGAGCAGTTCTTC
CASSQERSGRISYNEQFF
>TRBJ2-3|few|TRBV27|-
TGTGCCAGCCAGGGGAAGAGGACAGATACGCAGTATTTT
CASQGKRTDTQYF
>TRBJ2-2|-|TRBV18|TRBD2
TGTGCCAGCTCACCGCAGGGACTACGAAACACCGGGGAGCTGTTTTTT
CASSPQGLRNTGELFF
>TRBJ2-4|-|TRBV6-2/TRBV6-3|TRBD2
TGTGCCAGCAGTTACATTTCAAGGACTAGCGGGAGTTGGGGGGCCAAAAACATTCAGTACTTC
CASSYISRTSGSWGAKNIQYF
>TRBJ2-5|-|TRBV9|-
TGTGCCAGCAGCGTTCTTCCTCAAGAGACCCAGTACTTC
CASSVLPQETQYF
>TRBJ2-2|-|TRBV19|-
TGTGCCAGTACTCCATGGGGCGGCGGGGAGCTGTTTTTT
CASTPWGGGELFF
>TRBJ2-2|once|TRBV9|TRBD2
TGTGCCAGCAGCTCCACTAGCGGGAGGGCCTACCGGGAGCTGTTTTTT
CASSSTSGRAYRELFF
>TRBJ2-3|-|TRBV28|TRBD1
TGTGCCAGCAAGGGACAGGGAATCCCTACAGATACGCAGTATTTT
CASKGQGIPTDTQYF
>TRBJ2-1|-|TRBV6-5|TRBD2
TGTGCCAGCAGTCGCGGACTAGCGACCAACAATGAGCAGTTCTTC
CASSRGLATNNEQFF
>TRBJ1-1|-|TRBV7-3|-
TGTGCCAGCAGCTCACAGGGCGGCACTGAAGCTTTCTTT
CASSSQGGTEAFF
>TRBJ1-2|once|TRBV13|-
TGTGCCAGCAGCTTAGGGGGAGGAGACGGACGTTATGGCTACACCTTC
CASSLGGGDGRYGYTF
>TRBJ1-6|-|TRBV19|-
TGTGCCAGTACGGACAGACCTAACTATAATTCACCCCTCCACTTT
CASTDRPNYNSPLHF
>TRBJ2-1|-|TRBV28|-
TGTGCCAGCAGTTTGGGATCCCGGGACAATTACAATGAGCAGTTCTTC
CASSLGSRDNYNEQFF
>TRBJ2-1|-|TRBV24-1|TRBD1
TGTGCCACCAGTGACTACTACAGGGGTTCCAATGAGCAGTTCTTC
CATSDYYRGSNEQFF
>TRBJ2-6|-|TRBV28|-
TGTGCCAGCAGTATAGGACAGTCGAGCTCTGGGGCCAACGTCCTGACTTTC
CASSIGQSSSGANVLTF
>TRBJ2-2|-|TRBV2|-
TGTGCCAGCGTCTACCACACCGGGGAGCTGTTTTTT
CASVYHTGELFF
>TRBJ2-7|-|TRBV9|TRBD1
TGTGCCAGCAGCGTTCACGGGACAGCCTACGAGCAGTACTTC
CASSVHGTAYEQYF
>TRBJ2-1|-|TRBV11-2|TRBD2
TGTGCCAGCAGTATGGCTAGCGGAAACAATGAGCAGTTCTTC
CASSMASGNNEQFF
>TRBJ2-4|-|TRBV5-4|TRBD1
TGTGCCAGCAGCTTGGAGGGGACAGGGGTTGCCAAAAACATTCAGTACTTC
CASSLEGTGVAKNIQYF
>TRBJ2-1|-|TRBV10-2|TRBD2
TGCGCCAGCAGCTTGACTAGCATGACCGAGCAGTTCTTC
CASSLTSMTEQFF
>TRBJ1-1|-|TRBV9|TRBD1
TGTGCCAGCAGCGGGCGACAGGGCAGGAACACTGAAGCTTTCTTT
CASSGRQGRNTEAFF